Included here is one T cell receptor (beta chain) sequence, with context. The method was immunoSEQ multiplex PCR; TCRdb's version includes in-frame clones alone and lacks a portion of them. This table holds 100,000 or so clones, 80% to 90% found once. Participants' own reports of clinical history determined their cohort assignment. Trimming stripped 7 bases from V and 7 bases from J, with 14 bases between. Germline V gives CDR1 SNHLY, CDR2 FYNNEI. The CDR3 is made up of 14 amino acids. The record originates from a study of blood T cell repertoires in COVID-19. Overall study: Sites across the United States, Italy and Spain contributed samples from acute and convalescent COVID-19. Sources were T cells, B-cell-depleted T cells, or PBMCs; the material itself was cDNA or gDNA.

The sample consisted of PBMCs or T cells enriched from blood (not recorded which). This clonotype was sampled from a woman aged 45 to 65 who had recovered from COVID-19. V usage is TRBV2 and J usage is TRBJ1-6, with no clear D. This chain's CDR3 is CASNGVLPNSPLHF. The CDR3 DNA sequence: TGTGCCAGCAATGGAGTTCTGCCGAATTCACCCCTCCACTTT.